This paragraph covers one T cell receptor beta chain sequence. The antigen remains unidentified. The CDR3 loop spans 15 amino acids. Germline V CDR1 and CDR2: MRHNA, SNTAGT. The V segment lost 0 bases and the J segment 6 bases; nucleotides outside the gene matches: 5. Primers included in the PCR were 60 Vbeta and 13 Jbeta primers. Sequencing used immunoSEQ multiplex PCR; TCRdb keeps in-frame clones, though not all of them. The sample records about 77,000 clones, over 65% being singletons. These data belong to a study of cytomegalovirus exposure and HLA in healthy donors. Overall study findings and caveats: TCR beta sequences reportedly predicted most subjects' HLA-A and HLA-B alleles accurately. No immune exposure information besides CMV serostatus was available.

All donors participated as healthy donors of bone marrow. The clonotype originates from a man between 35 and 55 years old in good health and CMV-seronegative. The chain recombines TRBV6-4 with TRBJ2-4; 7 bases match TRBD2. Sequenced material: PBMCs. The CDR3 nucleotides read TGTGCCAGCAGTGACTCGATGGGGGAGGGAAACATTCAGTACTTC. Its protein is CASSDSMGEGNIQYF.